A selection of T cell receptor beta chains follows, all from one sample in a study of blood T cell repertoires in COVID-19. Sequencing was performed with immunoSEQ multiplex PCR; in TCRdb, only in-frame clones are kept and a portion is missing. The sample carries under 300,000 clones, around 85% recorded once. The sequenced sample consisted of peripheral blood. The source of these receptors is a woman aged 40-49 years with active or convalescent COVID-19. CDR3s leave out the opening cysteine and the closing phenylalanine or tryptophan.

CDR3 protein,J gene,V gene
ASSLGAAGTQY,TRBJ2-5,TRBV12-3/TRBV12-4
ASSEAVWTAGANYGYT,TRBJ1-2,TRBV6-1
ASSGPLLGTGPRTEAF,TRBJ1-1,TRBV6-1
ASSIGQTGNYGYT,TRBJ1-2,TRBV19
ASSVDDRGPQEAF,TRBJ1-1,TRBV11-2
ASSTRQGGTEAF,TRBJ1-1,TRBV7-9
ASSFDRNSGKLF,TRBJ1-4,TRBV5-6
ASSPSSGGRETQY,TRBJ2-5,TRBV7-2
ASSLGRAPGENIQY,TRBJ2-4,TRBV11-2
ASSQERSGNTIY,TRBJ1-3,TRBV4-1
AITQDRNTEAF,TRBJ1-1,TRBV10-3
ASSYSWQGVNQPQH,TRBJ1-5,TRBV6-5
ASIQNTEAF,TRBJ1-1,TRBV6-1
ASSPRGGGNQPQH,TRBJ1-5,TRBV7-9
ASSSTSGGAGEQY,TRBJ2-7,TRBV5-1
ASSPWTGGAGTEAF,TRBJ1-1,TRBV27
AISETPGGGGETQY,TRBJ2-5,TRBV10-3
ASSAGQVPNTIY,TRBJ1-3,TRBV14
ASSPPGGSGGINEQF,TRBJ2-1,TRBV28
ASSLAGLNYGYT,TRBJ1-2,TRBV5-1
ASSFPFARQVGNYGYT,TRBJ1-2,TRBV27
ATKRRQESSTDTQY,TRBJ2-3,TRBV5-1
AQTDRTNYGYT,TRBJ1-2,TRBV30
ASSLDPQGGRETQY,TRBJ2-5,TRBV11-2
ASSSLGPYEQY,TRBJ2-7,TRBV5-6
ASTSGVSPLH,TRBJ1-6,TRBV5-4
ASSEGQSYIQY,TRBJ2-4,TRBV5-1
ASSLAGSKGGQPQH,TRBJ1-5,TRBV11-2
ATSDLAGPSTDTQY,TRBJ2-3,TRBV24-1
ASSTLAGYEQY,TRBJ2-7,TRBV19
ASSQDRIFSYNSPLH,TRBJ1-6,TRBV18
ASSSSGGDNNEQF,TRBJ2-1,TRBV11-3
ASSPRRGQETQY,TRBJ2-5,TRBV9
ASSLKGIGGYT,TRBJ1-2,TRBV28
ASSLAGRGVGGYT,TRBJ1-2,TRBV11-2
AISPGQPSGNTIY,TRBJ1-3,TRBV10-3
ASSLREGSEAF,TRBJ1-1,TRBV12-3/TRBV12-4
ASSLRAGTEIGAF,TRBJ1-1,TRBV28
ASSEGLAGGEQY,TRBJ2-7,TRBV6-1
ASSLALSSGGLYQETQY,TRBJ2-5,TRBV5-4
ASSLVRAGELF,TRBJ2-2,TRBV5-6
ASSPTGTGVYNSPLH,TRBJ1-6,TRBV14
ASSEILTSQSTDTQY,TRBJ2-3,TRBV28
ASSLSGTGGYGYT,TRBJ1-2,TRBV5-6
SIAEEGNEKLF,TRBJ1-4,TRBV29-1
ASRHSGNTIY,TRBJ1-3,TRBV12-3/TRBV12-4
ASSLTENQPQH,TRBJ1-5,TRBV12-3/TRBV12-4
ASSLAGPEKLF,TRBJ1-4,TRBV7-9
ASSSGTSATDTQY,TRBJ2-3,TRBV7-7
AWSLTGITGELF,TRBJ2-2,TRBV30
ASADRGEQF,TRBJ2-1,TRBV19
ASSVTGTEAF,TRBJ1-1,TRBV7-2
ASSQRGTGFWSPLH,TRBJ1-6,TRBV14
ASRATVVEKLF,TRBJ1-4,TRBV25-1
ASSQMTYLMNTEAF,TRBJ1-1,TRBV4-1